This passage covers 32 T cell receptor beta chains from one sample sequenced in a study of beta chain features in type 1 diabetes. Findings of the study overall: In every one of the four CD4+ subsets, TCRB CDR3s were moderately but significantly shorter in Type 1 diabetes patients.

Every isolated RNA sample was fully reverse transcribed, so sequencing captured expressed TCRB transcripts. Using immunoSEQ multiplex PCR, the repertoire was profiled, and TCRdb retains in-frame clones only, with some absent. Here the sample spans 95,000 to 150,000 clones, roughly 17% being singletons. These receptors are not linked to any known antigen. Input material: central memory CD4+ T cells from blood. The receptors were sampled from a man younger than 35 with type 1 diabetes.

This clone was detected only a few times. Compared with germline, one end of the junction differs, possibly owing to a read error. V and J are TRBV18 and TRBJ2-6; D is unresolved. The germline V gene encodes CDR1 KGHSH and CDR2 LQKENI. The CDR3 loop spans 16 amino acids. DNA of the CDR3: TGTGCCAGCGCACCCGAAAGTCCGGCGGGGGCCAACGTCCTGACTTTC. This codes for CASAPESPAGANVLTF.

The CDR3 DNA is TGTGCCAGCAGCTCGGGGACCCTGAACACTGAAGCTTTCTTT. It yields the protein CASSSGTLNTEAFF. The chain joins TRBV7-9 to TRBJ1-1; weak D call: TRBD1 (5 bases). The CDR3 runs 14 residues. The germline V gene has CDR1 SEHNR and CDR2 FQNEAQ (reference sequence). Trimming stripped 4 bases from V and 0 bases from J, with 9 bases between.

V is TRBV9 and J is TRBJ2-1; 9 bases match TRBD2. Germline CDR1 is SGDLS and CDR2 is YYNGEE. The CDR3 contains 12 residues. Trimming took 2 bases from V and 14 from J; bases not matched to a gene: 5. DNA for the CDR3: TGTGCCAGCAGCGTCGATAGCGGGAGTAAGTTCTTC. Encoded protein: CASSVDSGSKFF.

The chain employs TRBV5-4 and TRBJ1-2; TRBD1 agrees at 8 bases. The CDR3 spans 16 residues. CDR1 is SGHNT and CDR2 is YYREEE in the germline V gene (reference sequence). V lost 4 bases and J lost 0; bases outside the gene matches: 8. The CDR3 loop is CASSQGTGASNYGYTF. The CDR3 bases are TGTGCCAGCAGCCAAGGGACAGGCGCCTCTAACTATGGCTACACCTTC.

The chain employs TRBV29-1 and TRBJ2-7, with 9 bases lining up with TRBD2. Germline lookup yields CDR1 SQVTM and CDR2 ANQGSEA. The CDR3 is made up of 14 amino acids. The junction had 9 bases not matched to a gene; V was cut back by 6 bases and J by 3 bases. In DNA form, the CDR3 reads TGCAGCGTGGCCCTGACTAGCGGTTTCTACGAGCAGTACTTC. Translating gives CSVALTSGFYEQYF.

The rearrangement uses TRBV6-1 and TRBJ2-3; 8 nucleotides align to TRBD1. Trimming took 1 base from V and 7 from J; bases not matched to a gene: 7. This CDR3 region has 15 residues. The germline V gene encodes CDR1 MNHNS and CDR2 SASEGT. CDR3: CASSEGDRRRNTQYF. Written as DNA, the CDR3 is TGTGCCAGCAGTGAAGGGGACAGGAGGCGGAATACGCAGTATTTT.

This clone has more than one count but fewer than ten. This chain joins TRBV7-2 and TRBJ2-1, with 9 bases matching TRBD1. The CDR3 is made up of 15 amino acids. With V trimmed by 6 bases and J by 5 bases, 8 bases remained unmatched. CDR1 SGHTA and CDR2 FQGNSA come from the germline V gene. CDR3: CASSLTGTGNNEQFF. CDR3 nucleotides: TGTGCCAGCAGTTTAACCGGGACAGGGAACAATGAGCAGTTCTTC.

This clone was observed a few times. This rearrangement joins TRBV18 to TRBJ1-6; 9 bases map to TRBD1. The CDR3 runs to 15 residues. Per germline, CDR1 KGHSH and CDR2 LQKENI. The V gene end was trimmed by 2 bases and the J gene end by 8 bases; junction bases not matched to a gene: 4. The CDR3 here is CASSPSRTGDSPLHF. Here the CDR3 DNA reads TGTGCCAGCTCACCAAGCCGGACAGGGGATTCACCCCTCCACTTT.

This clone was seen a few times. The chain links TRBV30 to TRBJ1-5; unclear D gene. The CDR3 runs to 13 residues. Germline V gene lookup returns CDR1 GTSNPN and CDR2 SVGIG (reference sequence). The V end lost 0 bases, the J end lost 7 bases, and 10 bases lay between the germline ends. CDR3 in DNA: TGTGCCTGGAGTGTACAGAGTCGGCAGCCCCAGCATTTT. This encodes CAWSVQSRQPQHF.

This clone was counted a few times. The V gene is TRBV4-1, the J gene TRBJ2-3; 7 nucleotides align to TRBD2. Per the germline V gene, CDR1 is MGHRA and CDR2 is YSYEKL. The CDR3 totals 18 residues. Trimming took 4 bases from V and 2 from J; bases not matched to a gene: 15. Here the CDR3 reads CASSPSGDSGRVTDTQYF. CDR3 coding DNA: TGCGCCAGCAGCCCCTCCGGGGATTCGGGGAGGGTCACAGATACGCAGTATTTT.

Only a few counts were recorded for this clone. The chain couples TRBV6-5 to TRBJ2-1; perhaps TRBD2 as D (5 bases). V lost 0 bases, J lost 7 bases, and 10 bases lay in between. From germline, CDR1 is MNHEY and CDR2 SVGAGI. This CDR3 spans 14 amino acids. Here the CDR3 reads CASSYSIRRNEQFF. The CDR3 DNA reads TGTGCCAGCAGTTACTCGATTCGGAGGAATGAGCAGTTCTTC.

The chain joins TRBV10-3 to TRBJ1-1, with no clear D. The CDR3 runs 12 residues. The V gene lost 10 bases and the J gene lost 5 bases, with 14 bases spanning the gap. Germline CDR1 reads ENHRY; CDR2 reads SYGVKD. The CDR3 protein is CATRSLGTEAFF. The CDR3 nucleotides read TGTGCCACCAGAAGTCTGGGGACTGAAGCTTTCTTT.

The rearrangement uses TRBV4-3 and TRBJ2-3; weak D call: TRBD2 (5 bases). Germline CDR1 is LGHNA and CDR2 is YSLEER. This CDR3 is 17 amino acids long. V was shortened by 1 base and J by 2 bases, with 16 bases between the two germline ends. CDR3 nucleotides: TGCGCCAGCAGCCAAGGAAGCGCGAGCGGATACACAGATACGCAGTATTTT. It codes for CASSQGSASGYTDTQYF.

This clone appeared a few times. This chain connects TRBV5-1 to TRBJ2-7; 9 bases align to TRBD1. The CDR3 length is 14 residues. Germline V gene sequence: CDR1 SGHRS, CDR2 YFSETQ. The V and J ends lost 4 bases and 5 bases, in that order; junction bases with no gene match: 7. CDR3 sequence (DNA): TGCGCCAGCAGCCCCGCCGGGACAGGGAACGAGCAGTACTTC. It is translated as CASSPAGTGNEQYF.

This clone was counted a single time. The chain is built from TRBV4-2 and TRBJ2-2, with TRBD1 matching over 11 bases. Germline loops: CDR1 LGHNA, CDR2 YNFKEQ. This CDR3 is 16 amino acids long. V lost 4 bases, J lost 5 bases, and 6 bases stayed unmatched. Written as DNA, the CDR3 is TGTGCCAGCAGCCCCGGGGGGACAGGGGGAACCGGGGAGCTGTTTTTT. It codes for CASSPGGTGGTGELFF.

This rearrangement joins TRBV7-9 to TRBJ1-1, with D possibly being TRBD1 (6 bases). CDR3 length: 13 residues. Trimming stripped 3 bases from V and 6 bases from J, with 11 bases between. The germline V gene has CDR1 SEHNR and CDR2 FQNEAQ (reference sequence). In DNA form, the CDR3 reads TGTGCCAGCAGCTTCTCAGGGGAGGCTGAAGCTTTCTTT. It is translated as CASSFSGEAEAFF.

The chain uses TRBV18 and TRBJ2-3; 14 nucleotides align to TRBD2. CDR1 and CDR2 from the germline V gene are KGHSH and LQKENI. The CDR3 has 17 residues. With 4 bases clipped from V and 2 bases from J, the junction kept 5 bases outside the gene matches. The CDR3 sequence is CASSLGLAGANTDTQYF. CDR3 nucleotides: TGTGCCAGCTCACTGGGACTAGCGGGGGCCAACACAGATACGCAGTATTTT.

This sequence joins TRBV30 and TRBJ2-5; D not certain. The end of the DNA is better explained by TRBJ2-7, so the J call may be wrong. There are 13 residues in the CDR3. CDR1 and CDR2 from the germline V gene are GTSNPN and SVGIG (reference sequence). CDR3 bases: TGTGCCTGGAGTGTCGTGTGGGACTACGAGCAGTACTTC. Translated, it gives CAWSVVWDYEQYF.

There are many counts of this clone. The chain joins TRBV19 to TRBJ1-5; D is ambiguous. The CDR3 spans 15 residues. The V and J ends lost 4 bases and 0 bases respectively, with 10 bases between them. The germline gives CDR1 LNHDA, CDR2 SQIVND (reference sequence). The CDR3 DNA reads TGTGCCAGTAGTACTCTGGACGGTAGCAATCAGCCCCAGCATTTT. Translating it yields CASSTLDGSNQPQHF.

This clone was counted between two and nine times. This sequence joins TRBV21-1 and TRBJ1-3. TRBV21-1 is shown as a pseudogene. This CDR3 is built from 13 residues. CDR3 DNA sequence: TGTGCCAGCAGCAAAGAGTGGCGGACCACCATATATTTT. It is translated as CASSKEWRTTIYF.

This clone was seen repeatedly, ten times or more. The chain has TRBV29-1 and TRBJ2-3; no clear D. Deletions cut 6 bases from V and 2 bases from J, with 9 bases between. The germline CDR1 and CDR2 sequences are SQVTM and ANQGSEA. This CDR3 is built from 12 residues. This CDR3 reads CSVSPPTDTQYF. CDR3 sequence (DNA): TGCAGCGTGAGTCCTCCCACAGATACGCAGTATTTT.

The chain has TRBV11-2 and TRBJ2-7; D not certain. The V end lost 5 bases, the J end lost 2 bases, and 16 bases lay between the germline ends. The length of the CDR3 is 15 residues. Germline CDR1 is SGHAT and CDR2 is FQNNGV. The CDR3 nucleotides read TGTGCCAGCAGCGAAAGTGCCACTTTCGCCTACGAGCAGTACTTC. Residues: CASSESATFAYEQYF.

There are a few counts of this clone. DNA of the CDR3: TGTGCCAGCAGCTTAGGGGCCGGAGGGGGAGCAACAGATACGCAGTATTTT. Translated: CASSLGAGGGATDTQYF. This chain uses TRBV7-2 with TRBJ2-3; D is tentatively TRBD1 or TRBD2 (6 bases each). From germline, CDR1 is SGHTA and CDR2 FQGNSA. V was shortened by 1 base and J by 3 bases, with 17 bases between the two germline ends. The CDR3 is 17 amino acids. Supplemented by reference TRBV7-2 and TRBJ2-3, the full variable domain reads GAGVSQSPSNKVTEKGKDVELRCDPISGHTALYWYRQSLGQGLEFLIYFQGNSAPDKSGLPSDRFSAERTGGSVSTLTIQRTQQEDSAVYLCASSLGAGGGATDTQYFGPGTRLTVL.

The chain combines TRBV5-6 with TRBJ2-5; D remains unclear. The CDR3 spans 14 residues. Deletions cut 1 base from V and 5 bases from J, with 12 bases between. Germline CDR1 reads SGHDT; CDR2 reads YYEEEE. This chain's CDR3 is CASSLYYLGETQYF. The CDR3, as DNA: TGTGCCAGCAGCTTGTACTACCTGGGGGAGACCCAGTACTTC.

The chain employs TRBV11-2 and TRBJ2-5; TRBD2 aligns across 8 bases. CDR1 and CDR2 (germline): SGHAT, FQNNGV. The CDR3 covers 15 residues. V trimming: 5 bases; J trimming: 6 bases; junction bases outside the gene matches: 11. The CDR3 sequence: CASSQLSSGVKTQYF. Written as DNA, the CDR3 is TGTGCCAGCAGCCAACTAAGTAGCGGGGTAAAGACCCAGTACTTC.

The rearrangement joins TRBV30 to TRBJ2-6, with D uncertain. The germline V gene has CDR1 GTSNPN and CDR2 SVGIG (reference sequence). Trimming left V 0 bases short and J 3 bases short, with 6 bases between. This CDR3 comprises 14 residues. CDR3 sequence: CAWSVQFGANVLTF. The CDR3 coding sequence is TGTGCCTGGAGTGTACAGTTTGGGGCCAACGTCCTGACTTTC.

The CDR3 here is CSTAEGVGTKNIQYF. The CDR3 DNA is TGCAGCACCGCGGAAGGAGTGGGGACCAAAAACATTCAGTACTTC. The chain has TRBV29-1 and TRBJ2-4; D gene unclear. V was trimmed by 8 bases and J by 2 bases, leaving 19 bases between them. Germline CDR1 reads SQVTM; CDR2 reads ANQGSEA. This CDR3 comprises 15 residues.

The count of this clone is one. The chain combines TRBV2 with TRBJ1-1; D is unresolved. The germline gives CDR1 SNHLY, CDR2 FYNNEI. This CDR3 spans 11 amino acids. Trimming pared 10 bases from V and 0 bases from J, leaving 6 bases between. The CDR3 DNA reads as TGTGCCACCTGGATGAACACTGAAGCTTTCTTT. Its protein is CATWMNTEAFF.

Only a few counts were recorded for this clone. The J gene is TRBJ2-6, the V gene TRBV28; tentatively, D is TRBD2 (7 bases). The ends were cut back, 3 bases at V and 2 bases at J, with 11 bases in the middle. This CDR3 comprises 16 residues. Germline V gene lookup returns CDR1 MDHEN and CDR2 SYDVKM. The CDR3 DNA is TGTGCCAGCAGTTTTCGGGGGGCCACTGGGGCCAACGTCCTGACTTTC. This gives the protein CASSFRGATGANVLTF. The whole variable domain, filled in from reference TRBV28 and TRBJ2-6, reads DVKVTQSSRYLVKRTGEKVFLECVQDMDHENMFWYRQDPGLGLRLIYFSYDVKMKEKGDIPEGYSVSREKKERFSLILESASTNQTSMYLCASSFRGATGANVLTFGAGSRLTVL.

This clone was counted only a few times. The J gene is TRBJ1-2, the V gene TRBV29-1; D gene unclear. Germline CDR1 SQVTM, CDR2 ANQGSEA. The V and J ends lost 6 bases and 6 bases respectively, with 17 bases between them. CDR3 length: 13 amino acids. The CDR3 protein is CSVGGKRTDGYTF. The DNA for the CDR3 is TGCAGCGTCGGAGGAAAACGGACGGATGGCTACACCTTC.

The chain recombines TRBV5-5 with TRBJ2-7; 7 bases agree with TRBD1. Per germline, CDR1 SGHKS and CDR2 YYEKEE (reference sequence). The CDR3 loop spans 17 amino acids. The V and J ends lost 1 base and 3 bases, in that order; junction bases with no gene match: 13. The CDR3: CASSLLHGTATIYEQYF. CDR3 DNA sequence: TGTGCCAGCAGCTTGCTACACGGGACAGCGACGATCTACGAGCAGTACTTC.

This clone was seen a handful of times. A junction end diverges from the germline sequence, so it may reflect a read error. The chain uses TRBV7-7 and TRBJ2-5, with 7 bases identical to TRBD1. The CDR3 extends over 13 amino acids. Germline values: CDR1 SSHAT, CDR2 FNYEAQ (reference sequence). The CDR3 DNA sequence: TGTGCTAGCACCCCCGGCAGGGGGGAGACCCAGTACTTC. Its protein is CASTPGRGETQYF.